Listed here are 28 T cell receptor beta chains from one sample, sequenced in a study of CD8 T cell repertoires and HIV-1 epitope variants. For these receptors, no antigen is known. The table came from immunoSEQ multiplex PCR; TCRdb's copy has only in-frame clones and leaves some out. The sample gives over 4,000 clones, around two thirds of which show up once; more than 40% is in the top ten. Sequencing used cultured CD8+ T cells derived from PBMCs. Receptor source: a male donor with HIV.

The CDR3 spells CASSFLQVFREPGLAGELFF. DNA for the CDR3: TGCGCCAGCAGCTTCCTTCAGGTTTTCAGGGAACCAGGACTTGCCGGGGAGCTGTTTTTT. The chain carries TRBV5-1 and TRBJ2-2; D is perhaps TRBD1 or TRBD2 (5 bases each). Trimming took off 2 bases at V and 6 bases at J, with 29 bases between the two ends. Germline loops: CDR1 SGHRS, CDR2 YFSETQ. The CDR3 extends over 20 amino acids.

This clone was picked up a small number of times. The chain joins TRBV27 to TRBJ1-2; 7 positions match TRBD1. V trimming: 8 bases; J trimming: 8 bases; junction bases outside the gene matches: 11. The CDR3 contains 13 residues. Germline CDR1 and CDR2: MNHEY and SMNVEV (reference sequence). DNA of the CDR3: TGTGCCAGCCAGGGACAGCCCTCGGGGGGCTACACCTTC. Protein: CASQGQPSGGYTF.

The chain couples TRBV4-3 to TRBJ1-1; D is ambiguous. Looked up from germline, CDR1 is LGHNA and CDR2 is YSLEER. V was trimmed by 0 bases and J by 1 base, leaving 6 bases between them. The CDR3 loop spans 14 amino acids. The CDR3 DNA reads as TGCGCCAGCAGCCAAGATCCGAAGAACACTGAAGCTTTCTTT. Amino acid sequence: CASSQDPKNTEAFF.

The gene calls are TRBV28 and TRBJ1-1, with 7 bases that match TRBD1. The CDR3 spans 16 residues. Trimming took 2 bases from V and 0 from J; bases not matched to a gene: 6. Germline CDR1 and CDR2: MDHEN and SYDVKM. CDR3: CASSLLQDRLNTEAFF. The CDR3 DNA reads TGTGCCAGCAGTTTACTTCAGGACAGGCTGAACACTGAAGCTTTCTTT.

The CDR3 loop reads CASSSETYTGELFF. CDR3 nucleotides: TGTGCCAGCAGCTCAGAGACCTACACCGGGGAGCTGTTTTTT. The rearrangement links TRBV6-5 to TRBJ2-2, with D hard to call. This CDR3 has 14 amino acids. Germline V CDR1 and CDR2: MNHEY, SVGAGI. V was shortened by 6 bases and J by 3 bases, with 11 bases between the two germline ends.

In its sample, this clone was seen a few times. The chain uses TRBV25-1 and TRBJ2-7, with D possibly being TRBD1 or TRBD2 (6 bases each). CDR3 size: 13 residues. Trimming removed 4 bases from V and 3 bases from J, with 10 bases in between. Germline V gives CDR1 MGHDK, CDR2 SYGVNS. CDR3 coding DNA: TGTGCCAGCAGTGTGGAGGGACACTACGAGCAGTACTTC. Residues: CASSVEGHYEQYF.

This chain joins TRBV28 and TRBJ1-1; D gene unclear. Looked up from germline, CDR1 is MDHEN and CDR2 is SYDVKM. The CDR3 contains 11 residues. The germline V and J ends were trimmed by 3 bases and 4 bases, with 3 bases remaining between them. Here the CDR3 reads CASSLGTEAFF. The CDR3 coding sequence is TGTGCCAGCAGTTTGGGCACTGAAGCTTTCTTT.

There are a few counts of this clone. J is TRBJ1-3 and V is TRBV7-9, with D possibly being TRBD1 (5 bases). The CDR3 has 18 amino acids. The V gene lost 4 bases and the J gene lost 3 bases, with 22 bases spanning the gap. Germline CDR1 SEHNR, CDR2 FQNEAQ (reference sequence). The CDR3 here is CASSSTAGGGTGGNTIYF. The DNA of the CDR3 is TGTGCCAGCAGCTCAACCGCCGGGGGGGGTACAGGTGGAAACACCATATATTTT.

The rearrangement links TRBV19 to TRBJ2-1; no definite D call. V was pared by 1 base and J by 9 bases, with 10 bases between. Germline V gene sequence: CDR1 LNHDA, CDR2 SQIVND (reference sequence). This CDR3 contains 13 residues. The CDR3 sequence is CASSIGGTAEQFF. The CDR3 DNA is TGTGCCAGTAGTATAGGAGGTACGGCTGAGCAGTTCTTC.

This clone was recorded once. The CDR3 reads CASSYWNQPQHF. The CDR3 nucleotides read TGTGCCAGCAGTTATTGGAATCAGCCCCAGCATTTT. The chain is built from TRBV28 and TRBJ1-5; D is unresolved. This CDR3 spans 12 amino acids. Per the germline V gene, CDR1 is MDHEN and CDR2 is SYDVKM. V was cut by 4 bases and J by 4 bases, with 5 bases left in between.

This clone appeared a few times. This chain joins TRBV19 and TRBJ1-1; D unresolved. The CDR3 is 15 amino acids. Germline CDR1 and CDR2: LNHDA and SQIVND (reference sequence). Trimming cost V 10 bases and J 5 bases, with 23 bases left between them. The CDR3 DNA sequence: TGTGCCACTTCGGGAAGTACGACGTCCGATACTGAAGCTTTCTTT. Translating gives CATSGSTTSDTEAFF.

The chain employs TRBV28 and TRBJ1-1; D gene unclear. The germline V and J ends were trimmed by 4 bases and 1 base, with 19 bases remaining between them. The CDR3 sequence is 17 residues long. The germline V gene has CDR1 MDHEN and CDR2 SYDVKM. Written as DNA, the CDR3 is TGTGCCAGCAGTTCCGGGCCCCCTAGGCACTCGAACACTGAAGCTTTCTTT. It codes for CASSSGPPRHSNTEAFF.

The rearrangement links TRBV27 to TRBJ2-5; 8 nucleotides match TRBD1. The germline V gene encodes CDR1 MNHEY and CDR2 SMNVEV (reference sequence). There are 13 residues in the CDR3. J lost 2 bases, V lost 8 bases, and 4 bases had no gene match. CDR3 protein: CASRGTGQETQYF. The DNA of the CDR3 is TGTGCCAGCCGGGGGACAGGTCAAGAGACCCAGTACTTC.

This chain connects TRBV29-1 to TRBJ2-2; 8 nucleotides align to TRBD2. The CDR3 has 12 amino acids. CDR1 and CDR2 from the germline V gene are SQVTM and ANQGSEA. The CDR3 nucleotides are TGCAGTGCATTCGGGGGGGCCGGGGAGCTGTTTTTT. Translated, it gives CSAFGGAGELFF.

This clone has just a few counts. The chain's CDR3 is CASSHIAGTGEQYF. The CDR3 DNA reads as TGTGCCAGCAGCCATATAGCAGGGACAGGGGAGCAGTACTTC. V usage is TRBV7-2 and J usage is TRBJ2-7; 9 bases agree with TRBD1. The CDR3 spans 14 residues. V was clipped by 5 bases and J by 7 bases; unmatched bases: 9. Germline CDR1 is SGHTA and CDR2 is FQGNSA. Together with reference TRBV7-2 and TRBJ2-7, the CDR3 gives the full variable domain: GAGVSQSPSNKVTEKGKDVELRCDPISGHTALYWYRQSLGQGLEFLIYFQGNSAPDKSGLPSDRFSAERTGGSVSTLTIQRTQQEDSAVYLCASSHIAGTGEQYFGPGTRLTVT.

This chain links TRBV2 with TRBJ1-2, with D tentatively TRBD1 (5 bases). V was cut by 6 bases and J by 2 bases, with 10 bases left in between. The germline V gene has CDR1 SNHLY and CDR2 FYNNEI. The CDR3 covers 13 residues. CDR3 coding DNA: TGTGCCAGCAGCGGGACGTTCAACTATGGCTACACCTTC. Protein sequence: CASSGTFNYGYTF.

The CDR3 nucleotides are TGTGCAAGTCGCTTCGCTAATAACCCCGGCTACGAGCAGTACTTC. Encoded protein: CASRFANNPGYEQYF. V is TRBV12-2 and J is TRBJ2-7; the DNA was not used to check the table's D call, TRBD2. TRBV12-2 is a pseudogene segment. The CDR3 consists of 15 residues.

This clone appeared a few times. V usage is TRBV7-9 and J usage is TRBJ1-1; 7 nucleotides align to TRBD1. Germline V gene data show CDR1 as SEHNR and CDR2 as FQNEAQ (reference sequence). CDR3 length: 13 residues. The V gene end was trimmed by 1 base and the J gene end by 7 bases; junction bases not matched to a gene: 3. CDR3 in DNA: TGTGCCAGCAGCTTAGACAGGGGAAATGAAGCTTTCTTT. Its translation: CASSLDRGNEAFF.

This chain uses TRBV19 with TRBJ1-5; 9 positions match TRBD1. Germline CDR1 reads LNHDA; CDR2 reads SQIVND (reference sequence). CDR3 length equals 16 residues. After removal of 8 bases from V and 0 bases from J, the junction contained 8 bases not matched to a gene. This chain's CDR3 is CASDTGGWSSNQPQHF. The CDR3 coding sequence is TGTGCCAGTGATACAGGGGGCTGGTCTAGCAATCAGCCCCAGCATTTT.

This clone has just one count. As DNA, the CDR3 is TGTGCCAGCAGTTACTCGGCGGGGGGGAACACCGGGGAGCTGTTTTTT. Translation: CASSYSAGGNTGELFF. The chain uses TRBV6-5 and TRBJ2-2, with TRBD2 matching over 8 bases. Germline V gene data show CDR1 as MNHEY and CDR2 as SVGAGI. The CDR3 is 16 amino acids. The V segment lost 0 bases and the J segment 1 base; nucleotides outside the gene matches: 1.

The chain carries TRBV14 and TRBJ1-1; D is uncertain. From germline, CDR1 is SGHDN and CDR2 FVKESK. Trimming removed 4 bases at V and 7 bases at J, with 13 bases between. This CDR3 region has 13 residues. The CDR3 region is CASSPVGRLEAFF. The CDR3 DNA follows: TGTGCCAGCAGCCCAGTCGGTAGACTTGAAGCTTTCTTT.

This chain links TRBV7-6 with TRBJ2-7; 9 nucleotides align to TRBD2. This CDR3 contains 15 residues. V was clipped by 5 bases and J by 2 bases; unmatched bases: 7. Germline CDR1 and CDR2: SGHVS and FNYEAQ. CDR3 sequence: CASSPLAGAAYEQYF. The DNA for the CDR3 is TGTGCCAGCAGCCCACTAGCGGGTGCCGCCTACGAGCAGTACTTC.

The chain combines TRBV19 with TRBJ1-2, with unresolved D. The CDR3 runs to 14 residues. V lost 1 base and J lost 4, with 10 bases in between. Looked up from germline, CDR1 is LNHDA and CDR2 is SQIVND (reference sequence). CDR3 sequence (DNA): TGTGCCAGTAGTATAGCACCGTTAGGCTATGGCTACACCTTC. This gives the protein CASSIAPLGYGYTF.

The chain links TRBV10-3 to TRBJ2-7; the D gene is possibly TRBD1 (5 bases). The CDR3 consists of 14 residues. The germline V and J ends were trimmed by 2 bases and 5 bases, with 13 bases remaining between them. The germline V gene has CDR1 ENHRY and CDR2 SYGVKD. CDR3 DNA sequence: TGTGCCATCAGTGAGCCAGACAGTTCTGACGAGCAGTACTTC. It is translated as CAISEPDSSDEQYF.

This clone was counted only a few times. This chain joins TRBV27 and TRBJ2-1, with D unclear. Trimming cost V 2 bases and J 8 bases, with 10 bases left between them. Germline loops: CDR1 MNHEY, CDR2 SMNVEV (reference sequence). The CDR3 has 13 amino acids. In DNA, the CDR3 is TGTGCCAGCAGTTTAAGGGTAGTGCATGAGCAGTTCTTC. This sequence encodes CASSLRVVHEQFF.

Here the CDR3 reads CASSRGGFGYEQYF. CDR3 in DNA: TGTGCCAGCAGCCGGGGGGGGTTTGGTTACGAGCAGTACTTC. The rearrangement links TRBV2 to TRBJ2-5; 8 nucleotides agree with TRBD2. The DNA matches TRBJ2-7 better at its end, which makes the J call doubtful. The CDR3 is 14 amino acids. Per the germline V gene, CDR1 is SNHLY and CDR2 is FYNNEI.

This sequence joins TRBV27 and TRBJ1-3; D gene unclear. Trimming stripped 5 bases from V and 0 bases from J, with 11 bases between. The length of the CDR3 is 15 residues. Germline values: CDR1 MNHEY, CDR2 SMNVEV (reference sequence). CDR3 in amino acids: CASSPRVSSGNTIYF. CDR3 bases: TGTGCCAGCAGTCCTAGGGTTTCCTCTGGAAACACCATATATTTT.

This clone came up a few times. This sequence joins TRBV5-4 and TRBJ2-7; D perhaps matches TRBD1 (7 bases). V lost 2 bases, J lost 6 bases, and 12 bases lay in between. CDR3 length: 13 residues. Germline CDR1 and CDR2: SGHNT and YYREEE (reference sequence). CDR3 protein: CASSLGGGGEQYF. The CDR3 coding sequence is TGTGCCAGCAGCTTAGGAGGGGGCGGCGAGCAGTACTTC. Full variable domain (missing parts from reference TRBV5-4 and TRBJ2-7): ETGVTQSPTHLIKTRGQQVTLRCSSQSGHNTVSWYQQALGQGPQFIFQYYREEENGRGNFPPRFSGLQFPNYSSELNVNALELDDSALYLCASSLGGGGEQYFGPGTRLTVT.